This is a list of T cell receptor beta chains from one sample in a study of human T cells and chemical hapten exposure. TCRdb fed the RACE reads into MiXCR, producing one record per CDR3 protein. The sample yields around 50,000 distinct CDR3 sequences, about 9.6% seen once. The sequencing used whole blood, collected in connection with sensitization to the hapten diphenylcyclopropenone (DPC). The origin of the receptors is a woman aged 40 to 50 with alopecia areata. Some clones in this sample may be carry-over from other donors' samples. Both conserved end residues are part of each CDR3. Each record gives: clone size, V gene, D gene, J gene, CDR3 protein, CDR3 DNA. A D gene is named only where the DNA matches it firmly. Expanded clones get a size class; other rows say once, few or many, or leave the size out.

abundance: many; v_gene: TRBV7-9; d_gene: TRBD1; j_gene: TRBJ1-1; CDR3aa: CASSRGQGRGTEAFF; CDR3nt: TGTGCCAGCAGCCGGGGACAGGGTCGGGGCACTGAAGCTTTCTTT
abundance: few; v_gene: TRBV13; d_gene: -; j_gene: TRBJ1-4; CDR3aa: CASSLGRGEKLFF; CDR3nt: TGTGCCAGCAGCTTAGGGCGAGGGGAAAAACTGTTTTTT
abundance: few; v_gene: TRBV4-3; d_gene: -; j_gene: TRBJ1-4; CDR3aa: CASSQYLIPGSSQKEKLFF; CDR3nt: TGCGCCAGCAGCCAATACCTTATCCCGGGATCTTCCCAGAAGGAAAAACTGTTTTTT
abundance: few; v_gene: TRBV20-1; d_gene: -; j_gene: TRBJ2-5; CDR3aa: CSARVNSETQYF; CDR3nt: TGCAGTGCTAGAGTAAACAGTGAGACCCAGTACTTC
abundance: many; v_gene: TRBV12-3/TRBV12-4; d_gene: -; j_gene: TRBJ1-1; CDR3aa: CASSLKGGTEAFF; CDR3nt: TGTGCCAGCAGTTTAAAAGGGGGCACTGAAGCTTTCTTT
abundance: many; v_gene: TRBV20-1; d_gene: -; j_gene: TRBJ1-5; CDR3aa: CSAPTGGANQPQHF; CDR3nt: TGCAGTGCTCCAACGGGGGGCGCCAATCAGCCCCAGCATTTT
abundance: few; v_gene: TRBV7-9; d_gene: TRBD2; j_gene: TRBJ2-1; CDR3aa: CASSLGDYFAGNEQFF; CDR3nt: TGTGCCAGCAGCTTAGGGGACTACTTCGCTGGCAATGAGCAGTTCTTC
abundance: few; v_gene: TRBV9; d_gene: -; j_gene: TRBJ2-7; CDR3aa: CASSPRDNYEQYF; CDR3nt: TGTGCCAGCAGCCCCCGGGACAACTACGAGCAGTACTTC
abundance: many; v_gene: TRBV5-5; d_gene: -; j_gene: TRBJ1-1; CDR3aa: CASSLAGAGRNTEAFF; CDR3nt: TGTGCCAGCAGCTTGGCCGGGGCCGGCCGGAACACTGAAGCTTTCTTT
abundance: -; v_gene: TRBV3-1; d_gene: -; j_gene: TRBJ2-1; CDR3aa: CASSQVRMEGDEQFF; CDR3nt: TGTGCCAGCAGCCAGGTCCGCATGGAGGGGGATGAGCAGTTCTTC
abundance: -; v_gene: TRBV6-1; d_gene: TRBD2; j_gene: TRBJ2-7; CDR3aa: CASRRGGIGPYEQYF; CDR3nt: TGTGCCAGTCGTCGCGGGGGGATTGGACCCTACGAGCAGTACTTC
abundance: many; v_gene: TRBV29-1; d_gene: TRBD2; j_gene: TRBJ2-3; CDR3aa: CSAPWGGTDTQYF; CDR3nt: TGCAGCGCCCCCTGGGGGGGTACAGATACGCAGTATTTT
abundance: -; v_gene: TRBV5-6; d_gene: TRBD1; j_gene: TRBJ2-5; CDR3aa: CASSFGTGEPKETQYF; CDR3nt: TGTGCCAGCAGCTTCGGGACAGGAGAACCTAAAGAGACCCAGTACTTC
abundance: -; v_gene: TRBV7-8; d_gene: TRBD1; j_gene: TRBJ1-4; CDR3aa: CASSPEGQGNEKLFF; CDR3nt: TGTGCCAGCAGCCCCGAGGGACAGGGGAACGAAAAACTGTTTTTT
abundance: many; v_gene: TRBV20-1; d_gene: TRBD1; j_gene: TRBJ1-3; CDR3aa: CSARDRQGAPGNTIYF; CDR3nt: TGCAGTGCTAGAGATCGTCAGGGGGCGCCCGGAAACACCATATATTTT
abundance: medium-sized; v_gene: TRBV5-5; d_gene: -; j_gene: TRBJ2-4; CDR3aa: CASSFGDKNIQYF; CDR3nt: TGTGCCAGCAGCTTTGGGGACAAAAACATTCAGTACTTC
abundance: -; v_gene: TRBV11-1; d_gene: -; j_gene: TRBJ2-3; CDR3aa: CASGDREADTQYF; CDR3nt: TGTGCCAGCGGCGACAGGGAGGCAGATACGCAGTATTTT
abundance: -; v_gene: TRBV4-1; d_gene: -; j_gene: TRBJ2-2; CDR3aa: CASSQVGDSDGELFF; CDR3nt: TGCGCCAGCAGCCAAGTGGGGGACTCGGACGGGGAGCTGTTTTTT
abundance: -; v_gene: TRBV27; d_gene: -; j_gene: TRBJ1-5; CDR3aa: CASSPLQGNQPQHF; CDR3nt: TGTGCCAGCAGTCCCTTACAGGGCAATCAGCCCCAGCATTTT
abundance: few; v_gene: TRBV20-1; d_gene: -; j_gene: TRBJ1-1; CDR3aa: CSVPNRGQATEAFF; CDR3nt: TGCAGTGTCCCAAACCGGGGCCAGGCCACTGAAGCTTTCTTT
abundance: many; v_gene: TRBV29-1; d_gene: TRBD2; j_gene: TRBJ2-3; CDR3aa: CSVDAGGTDTQYF; CDR3nt: TGCAGCGTTGACGCGGGAGGGACAGATACGCAGTATTTT
abundance: many; v_gene: TRBV4-3; d_gene: TRBD2; j_gene: TRBJ2-3; CDR3aa: CASSPSLAGGSDTQYF; CDR3nt: TGCGCCAGCAGCCCCAGCCTAGCGGGGGGTTCAGATACGCAGTATTTT